The clone carrying this TCR beta chain was seen only a few times. Germline values: CDR1 SGDLS, CDR2 YYNGEE. The V gene lost 3 bases and the J gene lost 9 bases, with 19 bases spanning the gap. This CDR3 spans 15 amino acids. Some clones are missing from TCRdb's copy, which holds only in-frame ones; the method was immunoSEQ multiplex PCR. This sample yields 120,000 to 150,000 clones, of which 87% are seen a single time; less than 45% belongs to the top ten. The sample belongs to a study of blood T cell repertoires in COVID-19. About the study: From the United States, Italy and Spain came samples of acute and convalescent COVID-19.

The source of this sequence is a man aged 45-60 years who had recovered from COVID-19. The sequenced material came from peripheral blood. This chain uses TRBV9 with TRBJ1-5, with a tentative D call TRBD1 (5 bases). Here the CDR3 DNA reads TGTGCCAGCAGCGGTCCGGGACGGGAGGTTGGGCCCCAGCATTTT. This encodes CASSGPGREVGPQHF.